This T cell receptor (beta chain) was identified in a study of regulatory T cells in long-lasting Graves disease (dated by TCRdb to the early 2020s). For the wider study: Persistent Graves' disease was defined as antithyroid drug treatment for over 5 years with persistently positive TSH receptor autoantibodies. A total of around 35 samples underwent TCR sequencing: about 13 from persistent and roughly 20 from newly diagnosed Graves' disease patients. The study was conducted in China and was registered as a clinical trial. On average, persistent Graves' disease patients in the clinical cohort had been on antithyroid drugs for about 9.7 years. Peripheral blood TCR sequencing and RNA sequencing compared persistent Graves' disease patients with newly diagnosed Graves' disease patients.

Library preparation employed multiplex PCR. TCRdb records Illumina HiSeq 4000 as the sequencer. To build TCR beta libraries, CDR3 regions were amplified by Arm-PCR using iRepertoire HTBI primers. Before sequencing, the PCR products went through gel purification. On the study's bioinformatics: Gene usage analysis of CDR3 amino acid clonotypes used the 60 to 80 TRBV and approximately 13 TRBJ segments found across samples. Filtered high-quality paired reads were merged into contigs using COPE and FqMerger. BLAST was used to align contigs to IMGT TRBV, TRBD and TRBJ reference genes, and CDR3 was defined according to IMGT. Any clonotype with a frequency above 0.1% was counted as a highly expanded clone. Repertoire diversity was measured by Shannon entropy, and V-J evenness by the Gini coefficient. Clonotypes shared by more than one individual were considered public. TCRdb reran the public reads through fastp at Q25 and MiXCR, keeping productive beta chains. CDR3 protein sequences are deduplicated, and each keeps its most common genes and DNA. The V and J calls and clone size come from TCRdb's table, not from the authors' own analysis. For this sample there are 400,000 to 600,000 distinct CDR3 sequences; under 25% appear just once. The ten most abundant clones make up roughly 7.7% of the sample.

CDR1 and CDR2 (MDHEN, SYDVKM) derive from the germline V gene. V and J lose 5 bases and 14 bases, and a span of 16 bases separates them. Taken from cysteine to phenylalanine, the CDR3 has 12 residues. This entry keeps only the CDR3 DNA: 36 bases, framed from base 1. The sample's time point label, decoded: persistent/refractory GD, antithyroid drugs over 5 years with positive TRAb. For both TCR sequencing and RNA sequencing, RNA was extracted from PBMCs using TRIzol. Graves' disease was diagnosed according to American Thyroid Association guidelines. Patients were recruited from an endocrinology department in Xi'an, China. Each patient gave approximately 10 milliliters of peripheral blood, collected in an EDTA anticoagulant tube. Ficoll Paque Plus density gradient separation was used to isolate PBMCs, and no further T cell sorting was done. An Agilent 2100 Bioanalyzer and agarose gel were used to assess RNA quality, and a NanoDrop 2000 was used to measure RNA concentration.

Broad study findings and their caveats: The small sample size was acknowledged by the authors as a limitation that may reduce accuracy. Preferential use of TRBV28, TRBJ1-2 and TRBJ2-5 was observed in persistent disease, whereas TRBV20-1 and TRBJ2-1 were favored in newly diagnosed disease. Only the TCR beta chain was sequenced and analyzed. The study examined only peripheral blood because the primary lesion, thyroid tissue, could not be accessed. Patients with persistent disease shared more public clonotypes (about 2,500) than newly diagnosed patients did (more than 900). Compared with newly diagnosed patients, persistent Graves' disease patients had lower TCR Shannon entropy and fewer highly expanded clones, which suggests clonal expansion.

As regards this clonotype: Its antigen remains undetermined. Base qualities are missing; no much larger clone stands one base away.

The sequencing here drew on peripheral blood mononuclear cells (PBMCs), taken when the disease was refractory, from a patient treated with antithyroid drugs. The origin of this receptor is a female donor with Graves disease. The chain joins TRBV28 to TRBJ2-1; the D gene is perhaps TRBD2, from 6 matching bases. The DNA sequence is TGTGCCAGCAGTACCCCGGGGGAGAGCGAGTTCTTC. Its protein product is CASSTPGESEFF.